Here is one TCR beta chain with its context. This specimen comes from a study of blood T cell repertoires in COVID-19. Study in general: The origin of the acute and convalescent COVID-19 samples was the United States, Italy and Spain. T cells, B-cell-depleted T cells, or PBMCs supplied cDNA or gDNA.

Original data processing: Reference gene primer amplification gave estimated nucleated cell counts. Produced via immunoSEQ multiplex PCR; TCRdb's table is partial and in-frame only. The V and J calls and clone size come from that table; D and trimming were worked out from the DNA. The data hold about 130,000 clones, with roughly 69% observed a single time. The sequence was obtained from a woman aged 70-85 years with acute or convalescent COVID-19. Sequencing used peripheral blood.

CDR3 amino acids: CAWSRKRDSETQYF. The DNA of the CDR3 is TGTGCCTGGAGTCGAAAGCGGGACTCAGAGACCCAGTACTTC. The chain employs TRBV30 and TRBJ2-5; 7 nucleotides line up with TRBD2. V shed 2 bases and J 4 bases; nucleotides not matched to a gene: 7. This CDR3 has 14 residues. Germline CDR1 and CDR2: GTSNPN and SVGIG (reference sequence).